The T cell receptor beta chain under discussion was sequenced for a study of breast tumors, draining lymph nodes, adjacent tissues. In regard to this clonotype: What it recognizes is unknown.

Study findings and constraints: Compared with basal-like, luminal-like tumors shared significantly more repertoire with nontumor tissue. Tumors had less TCR diversity than lymph nodes, more than nontumor tissue.

TCRdb re-derived calls from the multiplex PCR reads in MiXCR, one entry per CDR3 protein. This table has about 63,000 distinct CDR3 sequences, roughly 50% appearing once. The sequence came from a female donor with breast cancer. Some clones in this sample may be carry-over from other donors' samples. The sample taken for sequencing was breast tumor tissue.

The CDR3 DNA reads TGTGCCATCAGTCAGGACAGGGACAATCAGCCCCAGCATTTT. This gives the protein CAISQDRDNQPQHF. This chain uses TRBV10-3 with TRBJ1-5, with TRBD1 matching 8 bases. Germline V lookup: CDR1 ENHRY, CDR2 SYGVKD. The CDR3 extends over 14 amino acids. V lost 5 bases and J lost 3; bases outside the gene matches: 3.